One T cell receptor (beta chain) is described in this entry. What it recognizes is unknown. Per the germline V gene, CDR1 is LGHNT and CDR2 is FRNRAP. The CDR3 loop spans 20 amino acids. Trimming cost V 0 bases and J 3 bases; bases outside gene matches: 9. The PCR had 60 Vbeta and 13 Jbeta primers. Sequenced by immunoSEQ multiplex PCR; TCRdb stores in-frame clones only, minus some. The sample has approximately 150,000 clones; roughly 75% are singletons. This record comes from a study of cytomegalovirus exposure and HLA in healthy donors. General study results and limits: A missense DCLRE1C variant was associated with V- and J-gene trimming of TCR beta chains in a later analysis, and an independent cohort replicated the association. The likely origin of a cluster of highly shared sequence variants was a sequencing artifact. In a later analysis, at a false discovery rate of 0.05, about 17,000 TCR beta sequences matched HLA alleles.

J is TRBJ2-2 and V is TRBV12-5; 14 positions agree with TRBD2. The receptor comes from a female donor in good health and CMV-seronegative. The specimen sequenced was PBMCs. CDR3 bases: TGTGCTAGTGGTTTGGTCCCCGGGACTAGCGGGGGTCGGGACACCGGGGAGCTGTTTTTT. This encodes CASGLVPGTSGGRDTGELFF.